This record concerns one T cell receptor (beta chain) sequence. The sample holds many counts of this clonotype. The antigen it recognizes is unknown. The record has no base qualities; no much larger clone is one base away. The data stem from a study of regulatory T cells in long-lasting Graves disease (dated by TCRdb to the early 2020s). Looking at the study overall: Persistent Graves' disease was defined as antithyroid drug treatment for over 5 years with persistently positive TSH receptor autoantibodies. Persistent Graves' disease patients were compared with newly diagnosed Graves' disease patients by peripheral blood TCR sequencing and RNA sequencing. The study was registered as a clinical trial and conducted in China. A total of 35 or so samples were covered by TCR sequencing, comprising roughly 13 persistent and about 20 newly diagnosed Graves' disease patients. In the clinical cohort, patients with persistent Graves' disease had used antithyroid drugs for an average of around 10 years.

The time point label here, explained by the study, means: persistent/refractory GD, antithyroid drugs over 5 years with positive TRAb. For both TCR sequencing and RNA sequencing, RNA was extracted from PBMCs in TRIzol. Graves' disease was diagnosed according to American Thyroid Association guidelines. Patients for the study were recruited at an endocrinology department in Xi'an, China. From each patient, 7.5 to 9.5 milliliters of peripheral blood was collected into an EDTA anticoagulant tube. Ficoll Paque Plus density gradient separation was used to isolate PBMCs, and no additional T cell sorting was done. An Agilent 2100 Bioanalyzer and agarose gel were used to assess RNA quality, and a NanoDrop 2000 was used to measure RNA concentration. The library was produced with multiplex PCR. Sequencing took place on an Illumina HiSeq 4000. To build TCR beta libraries, CDR3 regions were amplified by Arm-PCR using iRepertoire HTBI primers. PCR products were gel purified before sequencing. For the original study's pipeline: A total of around 59 TRBV and approximately 13 TRBJ segments were identified across samples and were used for gene usage analysis of CDR3 amino acid clonotypes. COPE and FqMerger were used to merge the filtered high-quality paired reads into contigs. BLAST was used to align contigs to IMGT TRBV, TRBD and TRBJ reference genes, with CDR3 defined following IMGT. Clonotypes above 0.1% frequency were classified as highly expanded clones. Repertoire diversity was measured by Shannon entropy, and V-J evenness by the Gini coefficient. A clonotype found in more than one individual was treated as public. TCRdb applied fastp at Q25 and MiXCR to the public reads, then kept only in-frame beta chains. Entries that share a CDR3 protein sequence are merged under the most common genes and DNA. These V and J calls are TCRdb output, not the study's own analysis. The sample records about 430,000 distinct CDR3 sequences, around a fifth of which are singletons. Roughly an eighth of the sample goes to the ten largest clones.

What the work shows at the level of the full study, not this receptor alone: Persistent disease showed preferential use of TRBV28, TRBJ1-2 and TRBJ2-5, whereas newly diagnosed disease favored TRBV20-1 and TRBJ2-1. A larger number of public clonotypes was shared among persistent patients (approximately 2,500) than among newly diagnosed patients (about 990). The study examined only peripheral blood because the primary lesion, thyroid tissue, could not be accessed. Sequencing and analysis were restricted to the TCR beta chain. Compared with newly diagnosed patients, persistent Graves' disease patients had lower TCR Shannon entropy and fewer highly expanded clones, which suggests clonal expansion. The small sample size was acknowledged by the authors as a limitation that may reduce accuracy.

CDR1 and CDR2 (MDHEN, SYDVKM) derive from the germline V gene. From the cysteine up to the phenylalanine, the CDR3 has a length of 12 residues. Just the 36-base CDR3 DNA is kept, in frame starting at base 1. V loses 4 bases, J loses 3 bases, and the germline ends lie 6 bases apart. The material was peripheral blood mononuclear cells (PBMCs), obtained when the disease was refractory, from a patient treated with antithyroid drugs. The origin of this receptor is a female donor with Graves disease. The chain is encoded by TRBV28 joined to TRBJ1-2, and the D gene may be TRBD1, 6 bases matching. The CDR3 reads as follows: CASSSGDYGYTF. The DNA sequence is given as TGTGCCAGCAGTTCAGGGGACTATGGCTACACCTTC.